The T cell receptor beta chain under discussion was sequenced for a study of T cell clones after liver transplantation (dated by TCRdb to between 2018 and 2020). Broadly, across the study: Samples were obtained from ITN030ST, a randomized trial in which withdrawal of immunosuppression was attempted within 2 years of liver transplantation. Donor-reactive T cell clones were identified by TCRbeta sequencing after a pre-transplant mixed lymphocyte reaction and then tracked in post-transplant blood. Third party-reactive TCRbeta sequences were also identified from pre-transplant MLRs to serve as an antigen-independent comparator for donor-reactive sequences. Of the eight recipients, a few were HCV-positive, while the remaining recipients had been transplanted for non-autoimmune, non-viral indications. Subjects received no induction therapy and standard immunosuppression until randomization at 12-24 months post-transplant. To count as tolerant, a recipient had to stay completely off immunosuppression for at least one year without liver enzymes climbing beyond twice the upper limit of normal. Blood samples were taken pre-transplant, pre-randomization before withdrawal, and post-randomization after full withdrawal or failed withdrawal. The study cohort included 8 liver transplant recipients, of whom 3 were classified as tolerant and 5 as non-tolerant. Points the paper makes about the study in general: In most of the 8 subjects, regardless of tolerance or HCV status, circulating donor-reactive CD4 TCRbeta sequences dropped significantly post-transplant. In a couple of subjects, low numbers of available donor cells limited the measurable donor-reactive repertoire. When repertoire turnover was taken into account, detection of donor-reactive sequences was significantly reduced in 7 of 8 subjects for CD4 and in 8 of 8 subjects for CD8. Donor-reactive sequences decreased more than third party-reactive sequences, which suggests partial antigen-specific deletion that was not related to withdrawal success. Because allograft tissue specimens were not available, migration of donor-reactive T cells into the graft, rather than deletion, may have occurred. The conclusions were preliminary, being limited by small, heterogeneous patient numbers and by non-standardized post-transplant time points.

As for this clone: Its recognized antigen is unknown. No base quality information exists; no much larger clone differs at one position.

Using immunoSEQ, frozen genomic DNA was subjected to high-throughput TCRbeta CDR3 sequencing, a process that included PCR amplification, mapping, bias correction and internal controls. The paper's data handling went like this. Only productive rearrangements were retained, and each unique TCRbeta sequence was defined by its CDR3 nucleotide sequence together with its V and J gene. Donor-reactive sequences required at least 5-fold expansion in CFSE-low cells versus unstimulated pre-transplant cells and at least 0.01% frequency. Minimum frequency thresholds were set for each subject on the basis of the unstimulated sample with the lowest template count, so that a detection power of at least 90% was ensured. Repertoire turnover was measured by Jensen-Shannon divergence between the top 1000 TCRbeta sequences post- and pre-transplant. Two-sided Fisher's exact tests were used to test for changes in how often donor-reactive sequences were detected. Here the immuneACCESS table is served through TCRdb, limited to in-frame sequences with V and J called. Missing clones are a known gap in these copies; in checked studies unresolved V genes cover under half, and the rest lacks a known reason. The V and J calls and the clone size are those of that table, but D and trimming were determined from the DNA. The sample table contains around 80,000 clones; only one count was recorded for over 80% of them. The leading ten clones occupy 0.4% to 0.6% of the sample.

V loses 3 bases of germline sequence and J loses 6 bases, and the interval between the two ends is 13 bases. The CDR3 goes from the cysteine to the phenylalanine over 14 residues. CDR3 DNA only is kept here, 42 bases in frame from base 1. CDR1 and CDR2 (SGDLS, YYNGEE) derive from the germline V gene. Unstimulated PBMCs, after thawing, were stained for CD3, CD4 and CD8 and then FACS-sorted into CD3+CD4+ and CD3+CD8+ populations. Randomization to immunosuppression withdrawal applied to every one of the 8 studied subjects. The Qiagen DNeasy Blood and Tissue Kit was used to isolate genomic DNA. The TCR sequence derives from a human patient who received a liver transplant. After a transplant, some T cells may have been passed on by the graft donor. The chain is made from TRBV9 and TRBJ2-4; TRBD2 could be the D gene, as 6 bases match. The input for sequencing was CD4+ T cells from blood, taken around 45 months after liver transplant. CDR3 reads: CASSGMGGLNIQYF. The nucleotide sequence is TGTGCCAGCAGCGGCATGGGGGGACTAAACATTCAGTACTTC.